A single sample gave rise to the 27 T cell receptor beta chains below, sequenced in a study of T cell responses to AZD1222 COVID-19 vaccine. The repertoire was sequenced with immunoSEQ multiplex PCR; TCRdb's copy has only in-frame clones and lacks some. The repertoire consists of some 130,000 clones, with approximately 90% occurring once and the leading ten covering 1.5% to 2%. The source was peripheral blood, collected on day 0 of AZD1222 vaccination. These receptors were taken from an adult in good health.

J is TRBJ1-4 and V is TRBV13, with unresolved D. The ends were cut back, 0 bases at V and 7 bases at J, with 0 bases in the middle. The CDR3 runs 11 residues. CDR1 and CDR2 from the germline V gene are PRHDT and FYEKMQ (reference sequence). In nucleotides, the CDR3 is TGTGCCAGCAGCTTAGGTGAAAAACTGTTTTTT. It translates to CASSLGEKLFF.

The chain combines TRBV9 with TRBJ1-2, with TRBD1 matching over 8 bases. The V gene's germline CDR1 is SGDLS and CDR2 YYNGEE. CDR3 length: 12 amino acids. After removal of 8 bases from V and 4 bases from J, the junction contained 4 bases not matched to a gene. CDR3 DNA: TGTGCCAGTGACAGGGGTGGCTATGGCTACACCTTC. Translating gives CASDRGGYGYTF.

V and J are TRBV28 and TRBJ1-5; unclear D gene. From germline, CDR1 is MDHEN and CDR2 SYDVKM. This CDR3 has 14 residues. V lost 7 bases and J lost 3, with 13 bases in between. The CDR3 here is CASTPWGSNQPQHF. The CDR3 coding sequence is TGTGCCAGCACCCCGTGGGGATCCAATCAGCCCCAGCATTTT.

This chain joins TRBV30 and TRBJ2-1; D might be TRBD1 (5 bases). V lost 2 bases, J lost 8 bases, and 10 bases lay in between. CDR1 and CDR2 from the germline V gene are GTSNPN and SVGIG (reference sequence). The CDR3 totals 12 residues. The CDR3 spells CAWSPPGYEQFF. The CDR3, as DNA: TGTGCCTGGAGTCCTCCAGGGTATGAGCAGTTCTTC. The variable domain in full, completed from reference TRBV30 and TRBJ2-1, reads SQTIHQWPATLVQPVGSPLSLECTVEGTSNPNLYWYRQAAGRGLQLLFYSVGIGQISSEVPQNLSASRPQDRQFILSSKKLLLSDSGFYLCAWSPPGYEQFFGPGTRLTVL.

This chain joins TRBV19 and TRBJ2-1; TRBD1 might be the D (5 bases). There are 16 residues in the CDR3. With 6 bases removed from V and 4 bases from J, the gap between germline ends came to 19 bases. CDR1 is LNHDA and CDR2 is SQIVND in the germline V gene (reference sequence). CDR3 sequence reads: CASSPPGRDSYNEQFF. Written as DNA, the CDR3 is TGTGCCAGTAGCCCCCCGGGCAGGGATAGTTACAATGAGCAGTTCTTC.

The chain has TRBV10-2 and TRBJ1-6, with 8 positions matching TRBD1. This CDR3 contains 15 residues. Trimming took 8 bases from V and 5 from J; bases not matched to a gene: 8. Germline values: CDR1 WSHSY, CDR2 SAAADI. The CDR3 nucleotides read TGCGCCAGCCGCGACAGGGGAAAAAATAATTCACCCCTCCACTTT. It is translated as CASRDRGKNNSPLHF.

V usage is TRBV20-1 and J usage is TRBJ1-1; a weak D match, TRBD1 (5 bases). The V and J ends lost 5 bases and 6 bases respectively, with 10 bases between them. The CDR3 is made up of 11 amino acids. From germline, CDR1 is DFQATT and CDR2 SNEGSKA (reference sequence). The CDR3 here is CSAPDTSEAFF. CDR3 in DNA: TGCAGTGCTCCGGACACATCTGAAGCTTTCTTT.

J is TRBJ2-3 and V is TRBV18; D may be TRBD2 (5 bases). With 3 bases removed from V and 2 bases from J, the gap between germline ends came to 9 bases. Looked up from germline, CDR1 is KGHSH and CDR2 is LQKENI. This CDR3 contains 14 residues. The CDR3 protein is CASSPRAFTDTQYF. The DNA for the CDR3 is TGTGCCAGCTCACCGCGGGCCTTCACAGATACGCAGTATTTT.

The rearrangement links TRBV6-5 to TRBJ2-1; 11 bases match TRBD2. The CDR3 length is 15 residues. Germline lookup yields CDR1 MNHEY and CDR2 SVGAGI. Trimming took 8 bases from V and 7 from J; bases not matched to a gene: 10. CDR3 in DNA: TGTGCCAGCCGACTAGCGGGATCCTCGGGGAATGAGCAGTTCTTC. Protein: CASRLAGSSGNEQFF.

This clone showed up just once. The CDR3 DNA reads as TGTGCCAGCGACCCCACGGGGGATCGGCGGGGCTACACCTTC. Encoded protein: CASDPTGDRRGYTF. The chain joins TRBV9 to TRBJ1-2; tentatively, D is TRBD1 (5 bases). This CDR3 is 14 amino acids long. V was cut by 7 bases and J by 8 bases, with 21 bases left in between. CDR1 and CDR2 (germline): SGDLS, YYNGEE.

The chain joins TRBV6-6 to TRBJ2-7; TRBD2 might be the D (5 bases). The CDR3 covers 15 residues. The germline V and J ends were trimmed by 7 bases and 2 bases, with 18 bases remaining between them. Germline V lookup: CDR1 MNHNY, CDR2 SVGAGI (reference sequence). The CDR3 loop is CASNPGQRPTYEQYF. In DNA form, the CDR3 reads TGTGCCAGCAACCCTGGCCAGCGGCCCACCTACGAGCAGTACTTC.

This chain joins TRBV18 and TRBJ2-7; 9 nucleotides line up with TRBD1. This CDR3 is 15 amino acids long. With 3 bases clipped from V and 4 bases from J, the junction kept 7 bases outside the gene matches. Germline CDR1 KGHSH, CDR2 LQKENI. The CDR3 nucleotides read TGTGCCAGCTCACCCCGGGACAGGGCCTTATACGAGCAGTACTTC. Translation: CASSPRDRALYEQYF.

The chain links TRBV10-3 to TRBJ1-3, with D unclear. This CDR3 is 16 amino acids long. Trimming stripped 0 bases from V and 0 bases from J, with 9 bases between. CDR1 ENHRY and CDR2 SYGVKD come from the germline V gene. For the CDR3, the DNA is TGTGCCATCAGTGAGTCAGAACAAAACTCTGGAAACACCATATATTTT. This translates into CAISESEQNSGNTIYF.

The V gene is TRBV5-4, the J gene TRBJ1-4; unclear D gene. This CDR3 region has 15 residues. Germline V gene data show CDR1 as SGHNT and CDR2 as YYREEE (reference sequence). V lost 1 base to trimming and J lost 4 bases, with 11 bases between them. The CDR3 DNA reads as TGTGCCAGCAGCTTGTCTGGAGCGGGTAATGAAAAACTGTTTTTT. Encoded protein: CASSLSGAGNEKLFF.

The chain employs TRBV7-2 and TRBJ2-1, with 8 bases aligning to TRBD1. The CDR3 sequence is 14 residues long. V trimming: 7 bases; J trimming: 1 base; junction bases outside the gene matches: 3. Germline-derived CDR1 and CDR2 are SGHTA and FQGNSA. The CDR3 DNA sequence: TGTGCCAGCACAGGGGGCAAGTCCTACAATGAGCAGTTCTTC. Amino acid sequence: CASTGGKSYNEQFF.

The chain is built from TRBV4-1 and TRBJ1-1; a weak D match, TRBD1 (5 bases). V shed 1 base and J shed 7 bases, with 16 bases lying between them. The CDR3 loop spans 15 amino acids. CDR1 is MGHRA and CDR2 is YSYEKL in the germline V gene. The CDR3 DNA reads TGCGCCAGCAGCCAAGGGGTCGGGGGAAGGGTTGAAGCTTTCTTT. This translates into CASSQGVGGRVEAFF.

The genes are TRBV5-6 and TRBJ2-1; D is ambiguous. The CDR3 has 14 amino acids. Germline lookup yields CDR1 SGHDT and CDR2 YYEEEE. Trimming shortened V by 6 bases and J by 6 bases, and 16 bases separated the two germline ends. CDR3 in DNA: TGTGCCAGCACGGAACACGTGAAGAGCAATGAGCAGTTCTTC. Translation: CASTEHVKSNEQFF.

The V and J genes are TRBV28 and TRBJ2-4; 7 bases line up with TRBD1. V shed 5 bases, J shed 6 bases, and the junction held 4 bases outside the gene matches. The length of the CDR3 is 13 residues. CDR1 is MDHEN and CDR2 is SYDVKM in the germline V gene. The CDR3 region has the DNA TGTGCCAGCAGTCGGGACAGCCTAAACATTCAGTACTTC. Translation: CASSRDSLNIQYF.

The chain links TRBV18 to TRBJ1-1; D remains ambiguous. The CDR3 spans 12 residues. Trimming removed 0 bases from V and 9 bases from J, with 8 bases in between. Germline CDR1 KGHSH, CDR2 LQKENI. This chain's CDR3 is CASSPPGSKAFF. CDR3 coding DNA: TGTGCCAGCTCACCACCTGGGTCGAAAGCTTTCTTT.

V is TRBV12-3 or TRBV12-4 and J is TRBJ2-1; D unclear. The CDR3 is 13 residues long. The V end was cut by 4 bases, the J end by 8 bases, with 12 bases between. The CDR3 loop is CASSSRLVDEQFF. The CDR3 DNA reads TGTGCCAGCAGTTCCCGTCTCGTGGATGAGCAGTTCTTC.

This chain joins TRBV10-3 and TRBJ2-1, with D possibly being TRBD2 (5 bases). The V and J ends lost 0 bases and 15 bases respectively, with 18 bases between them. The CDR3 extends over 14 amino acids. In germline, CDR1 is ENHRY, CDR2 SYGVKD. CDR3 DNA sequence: TGTGCCATCAGTGAGTCGTTTGAGGGTATGACGGGGTTCTTC. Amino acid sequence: CAISESFEGMTGFF.

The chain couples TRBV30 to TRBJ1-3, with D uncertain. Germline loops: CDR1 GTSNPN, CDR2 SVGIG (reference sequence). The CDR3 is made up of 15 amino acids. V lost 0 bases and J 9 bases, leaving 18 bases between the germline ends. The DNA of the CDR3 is TGTGCCTGGAGTGTTGGACTGAGGATAGTCGGCACCATATATTTT. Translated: CAWSVGLRIVGTIYF. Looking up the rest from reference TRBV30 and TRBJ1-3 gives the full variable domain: SQTIHQWPATLVQPVGSPLSLECTVEGTSNPNLYWYRQAAGRGLQLLFYSVGIGQISSEVPQNLSASRPQDRQFILSSKKLLLSDSGFYLCAWSVGLRIVGTIYFGEGSWLTVV.

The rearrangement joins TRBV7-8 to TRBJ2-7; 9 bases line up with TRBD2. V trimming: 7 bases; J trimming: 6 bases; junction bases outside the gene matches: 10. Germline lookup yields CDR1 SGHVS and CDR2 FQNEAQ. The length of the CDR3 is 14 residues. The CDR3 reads CASTYSGGPLEQYF. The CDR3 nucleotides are TGTGCCAGCACCTATAGCGGGGGACCCCTCGAGCAGTACTTC.

CDR3 region: CASSLNDRGRTEAFF. The CDR3 bases are TGTGCCAGCAGCTTAAACGACAGGGGGCGGACTGAAGCTTTCTTT. The V call is TRBV3-1 (or the pseudogene TRBV3-2), the J call TRBJ1-1, with 10 nucleotides matching TRBD1. J lost 5 bases, V lost 5 bases, and 8 bases had no gene match. Germline loops: CDR1 LGHDT, CDR2 YNNKEL (reference sequence). This CDR3 comprises 15 residues.

CDR3 sequence: CASSLGQFNQPQHF. The DNA of the CDR3 is TGTGCCAGCAGCTTAGGACAGTTCAATCAGCCCCAGCATTTT. J is TRBJ1-5 and V is TRBV7-8, with D possibly matching TRBD1 (5 bases). Trimming removed 1 base from V and 3 bases from J, with 7 bases in between. The length of the CDR3 is 14 residues. Germline CDR1 and CDR2: SGHVS and FQNEAQ. The variable domain in full, completed from reference TRBV7-8 and TRBJ1-5, reads GAGVSQSPRYKVAKRGQDVALRCDPISGHVSLFWYQQALGQGPEFLTYFQNEAQLDKSGLPSDRFFAERPEGSVSTLKIQRTQQEDSAVYLCASSLGQFNQPQHFGDGTRLSIL.

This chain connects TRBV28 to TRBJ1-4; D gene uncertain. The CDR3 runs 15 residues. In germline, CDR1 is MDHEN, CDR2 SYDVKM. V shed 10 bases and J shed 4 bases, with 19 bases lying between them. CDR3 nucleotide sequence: TGTGCCATCTCCTTAGAGGCCGCCAATAATGAAAAACTGTTTTTT. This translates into CAISLEAANNEKLFF.

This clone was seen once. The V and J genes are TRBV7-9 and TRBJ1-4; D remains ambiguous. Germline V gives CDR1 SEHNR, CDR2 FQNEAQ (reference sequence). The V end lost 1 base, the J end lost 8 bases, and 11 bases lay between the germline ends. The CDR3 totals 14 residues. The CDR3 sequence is CASSLEVDGEKLFF. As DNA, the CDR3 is TGTGCCAGCAGCTTAGAAGTTGACGGCGAAAAACTGTTTTTT.